This T cell receptor delta chain originates from a study of gamma-delta T cells after stem cell transplantation. CDR1 is TSWWSYY and CDR2 is QGS in the germline V gene. With 3 bases clipped from V and 8 bases from J, the junction kept 21 bases outside the gene matches. The CDR3 covers 19 residues. TCRdb called clones anew from the RT-PCR reads with CATT. The table shows about 2,200 delta-chain clones, with 1.2% occurring only once. Remarks on this clone: This DNA's translation and the protein TCRdb lists, from a much larger clone, do not match at residue 14, likely due to a read error; the protein shown is translated from the DNA.

The sample was gamma-delta T cells. The TCR comes from a human donor. It is not recorded whose cells these are; they may come from a transplant donor. The gene calls are TRDV1 and TRDJ1; 10 positions match TRDD3. Here the CDR3 reads CALGDPLPRELGDFGKLIF. The CDR3 region has the DNA TGTGCTCTTGGGGATCCTCTTCCCCGGGAACTGGGGGATTTCGGGAAACTCATCTTT.